These T cell receptor beta chains were read from a single sample in a study of shared clonotypes between healthy human individuals. Assay used: immunoSEQ multiplex PCR; TCRdb lists only in-frame clones, some missing. Here the sample spans over a million clones, more than 60% being singletons. Sequenced sample: memory CD4+ T cells sorted from blood. Source of these receptors: a man between 18 and 29 years old in good health. Both conserved end residues are part of each CDR3. The order of the fields is clone size, V gene, J gene, D gene, CDR3 protein, CDR3 DNA. The D gene is left open where the match is weak. Where a row states a size, it is once, few, many or the class of an expanded clone; other rows omit it.

-,TRBV28,TRBJ1-5,TRBD1,CASSLTGVYQPQHF,TGTGCCAGCAGTTTGACAGGGGTGTATCAGCCCCAGCATTTT
-,TRBV18,TRBJ2-2,TRBD1,CASSPPTGTGAPGELFF,TGTGCCAGCTCACCTCCCACCGGGACAGGGGCCCCCGGGGAGCTGTTTTTT
-,TRBV10-2,TRBJ2-3,TRBD2,CASGTSGHTSTDTQYF,TGCGCCAGCGGGACTAGCGGGCACACTAGCACAGATACGCAGTATTTT
-,TRBV5-4,TRBJ2-5,TRBD2,CASSSPGTSGIHKYF,TGTGCCAGCAGCTCACCCGGGACTAGCGGGATCCACAAGTACTTC
-,TRBV14,TRBJ1-1,TRBD1,CASSRQGGGTEAFF,TGTGCCAGCAGCCGACAGGGAGGCGGGACTGAAGCTTTCTTT
-,TRBV6-1,TRBJ2-7,-,CASSEGEQYF,TGTGCCAGCAGTGAGGGGGAGCAGTACTTC
-,TRBV5-1,TRBJ2-2,-,CASSLEGNRGSRGTGELFF,TGCGCCAGCAGCTTGGAAGGTAATAGAGGGAGTCGCGGCACCGGGGAGCTGTTTTTT
-,TRBV19,TRBJ2-5,TRBD1,CASSPGQGSETQYF,TGTGCCAGTAGTCCGGGACAGGGGTCCGAGACCCAGTACTTC
-,TRBV27,TRBJ2-1,-,CASSGSKAVFYNEQFF,TGTGCCAGCTCAGGCTCTAAAGCTGTATTCTACAATGAGCAGTTCTTC
-,TRBV5-1,TRBJ2-3,TRBD2,CASSLGGRVSDTQYF,TGCGCCAGCAGCTTGGGCGGGAGAGTGTCAGATACGCAGTATTTT
-,TRBV29-1,TRBJ1-6,-,CSVGEVGSPLHF,TGCAGCGTTGGAGAAGTGGGTTCACCCCTCCACTTT
-,TRBV6-5,TRBJ1-1,-,CASTESGFNGAFF,TGTGCCAGCACCGAGTCGGGGTTCAACGGAGCTTTCTTT
-,TRBV4-3,TRBJ2-1,TRBD2,CASSGLAGVDEQFF,TGCGCCAGCAGCGGACTAGCGGGAGTAGACGAGCAGTTCTTC
-,TRBV6-1,TRBJ1-5,TRBD1,CASSQDRAQPQHF,TGTGCCAGCTCTCAGGACAGGGCTCAGCCCCAGCATTTT
-,TRBV5-1,TRBJ2-3,TRBD2,CASSLTSGLGDTQYF,TGCGCCAGCAGCTTGACTAGCGGGCTAGGAGATACGCAGTATTTT
once,TRBV14,TRBJ1-5,-,CASSQRGPHQPQHF,TGTGCCAGCAGCCAACGAGGCCCCCATCAGCCCCAGCATTTT
-,TRBV6-1,TRBJ2-5,-,CASSEVLQETQYF,TGTGCCAGCAGTGAAGTACTTCAAGAGACCCAGTACTTC
-,TRBV7-2,TRBJ2-7,-,CASSPQSSYEQYF,TGTGCCAGCAGCCCTCAGAGCTCCTACGAGCAGTACTTC
-,TRBV10-3,TRBJ1-2,-,CATFSSQHYGYTF,TGTGCCACCTTTTCGTCCCAACACTATGGCTACACCTTC
-,TRBV28,TRBJ2-1,-,CASSSIEVGEQFF,TGTGCCAGCAGTTCAATCGAAGTGGGTGAGCAGTTCTTC
-,TRBV6-4,TRBJ1-2,-,CASSDSTGLTF,TGTGCCAGCAGCGACAGCACAGGGCTGACCTTC
-,TRBV14,TRBJ2-1,-,CASSRAIRRNEQFF,TGTGCCAGCAGTCGGGCGATCCGACGGAATGAGCAGTTCTTC
few,TRBV11-2,TRBJ2-1,TRBD2,CASSLRSGGSSYNEQFF,TGTGCCAGCAGCCTCCGTAGCGGGGGGAGCTCCTACAATGAGCAGTTCTTC